What follows is one T cell receptor beta chain and its context. The germline CDR1 and CDR2 sequences are SGDLS and YYNGEE. Trimming removed 0 bases at V and 10 bases at J, with 17 bases between. The CDR3 is 15 amino acids. This table comes from immunoSEQ multiplex PCR, and its TCRdb copy is limited to in-frame clones, with some not included. The table has approximately 170,000 clones, 75% to 90% seen once. This record belongs to a study of blood T cell repertoires in COVID-19. In assigning cohorts, the study relied on participant-reported clinical history. Recovered status applied to Cohort 3 donors who had two consecutive negative PCRs. It also applied to those with clearance or with symptom resolution.

The chain links TRBV9 to TRBJ2-1; maybe TRBD2 (6 bases). The clonotype was recovered from a woman under 30 who had recovered from COVID-19. The sample comprised PBMCs or T cells enriched from blood (not recorded which). Here the CDR3 DNA reads TGTGCCAGCAGCGTAGGCCCGGGAGCGTTGTGGGAGCAGTTCTTC. It is translated as CASSVGPGALWEQFF.